This is a list of T cell receptor beta chains from one sample in a study of blood T cell repertoires in COVID-19. The table came from immunoSEQ multiplex PCR; TCRdb's copy has only in-frame clones and leaves some out. The table lists almost 50,000 clones, around 90% of them singletons. Sequenced input: peripheral blood. These receptors were collected from a human donor in a cohort sampled during active COVID-19. CDR3s include the opening cysteine and the closing phenylalanine or tryptophan. Each record gives: D gene, clone size, V gene, J gene, CDR3 DNA, CDR3 protein. A D gene is named only where the DNA matches it firmly. Where a row states a size, it is once, few, many or the class of an expanded clone; other rows omit it.

D gene: -; clone size: -; V gene: TRBV14; J gene: TRBJ1-3; CDR3 DNA: TGTGCCAGCAGCCAGCGACCAGGGGCTCTTTCCTCTGGAAACACCATATATTTT; CDR3 protein: CASSQRPGALSSGNTIYF
D gene: -; clone size: -; V gene: TRBV5-1; J gene: TRBJ1-1; CDR3 DNA: TGCGCCAGCAGCTTGGTGGGCCGGAACACTGAAGCTTTCTTT; CDR3 protein: CASSLVGRNTEAFF
D gene: -; clone size: -; V gene: TRBV18; J gene: TRBJ1-2; CDR3 DNA: TGTGCCAGCTCACCACCACGGGGGACGGCGGGTAGCTATGGCTACACCTTC; CDR3 protein: CASSPPRGTAGSYGYTF
D gene: -; clone size: -; V gene: TRBV11-3; J gene: TRBJ1-5; CDR3 DNA: TGTGCCAGCAGCTTATTTTCATCTCAGCCCCAGCATTTT; CDR3 protein: CASSLFSSQPQHF
D gene: -; clone size: -; V gene: TRBV2; J gene: TRBJ1-4; CDR3 DNA: TGTGCCAGCAGTTCCTTCGCGGGGGAAAAACTGTTTTTT; CDR3 protein: CASSSFAGEKLFF
D gene: -; clone size: -; V gene: TRBV28; J gene: TRBJ2-2; CDR3 DNA: TGTGCCACCTTGACAGGTCTGAACACCGGGGAGCTGTTTTTT; CDR3 protein: CATLTGLNTGELFF
D gene: TRBD1; clone size: few; V gene: TRBV6-4; J gene: TRBJ2-2; CDR3 DNA: TGTGCCAGCGGGACAGGAGCTGAACACGGGGAGCTGTTTTTT; CDR3 protein: CASGTGAEHGELFF
D gene: -; clone size: -; V gene: TRBV13; J gene: TRBJ1-1; CDR3 DNA: TGTGCCAGCAGCTCTCAGGGCGAGAACACTGAAGCTTTCTTT; CDR3 protein: CASSSQGENTEAFF
D gene: -; clone size: -; V gene: TRBV10-3; J gene: TRBJ1-5; CDR3 DNA: TGTGCCATCAGTGAGTCGGGGCAGTTATATCAGCCCCAGCATTTT; CDR3 protein: CAISESGQLYQPQHF
D gene: TRBD1; clone size: few; V gene: TRBV19; J gene: TRBJ1-5; CDR3 DNA: TGTGCCAGTAGTGGGACAGGGTATAGCAATCAGCCCCAGCATTTT; CDR3 protein: CASSGTGYSNQPQHF
D gene: -; clone size: -; V gene: TRBV28; J gene: TRBJ1-3; CDR3 DNA: TGTGCCAGCACCTCTTCGGGAGGGGGGGGAAACACCATATATTTT; CDR3 protein: CASTSSGGGGNTIYF
D gene: -; clone size: -; V gene: TRBV21-1; J gene: TRBJ1-4; CDR3 DNA: TGTGCCAGCAGTGGAAAACCGCTGCAGGGTGAAAAACTGTTTTTT; CDR3 protein: CASSGKPLQGEKLFF
D gene: -; clone size: once; V gene: TRBV7-2; J gene: TRBJ1-1; CDR3 DNA: TGTGCCAGCAGCCGCACAGGGTTAGGCACTGAAGCTTTCTTT; CDR3 protein: CASSRTGLGTEAFF
D gene: -; clone size: -; V gene: TRBV5-1; J gene: TRBJ1-2; CDR3 DNA: TGCGCCAGCAGCTTGGGTAATCGCAGGCAGGGCTACAACTATGGCTACACCTTC; CDR3 protein: CASSLGNRRQGYNYGYTF
D gene: -; clone size: -; V gene: TRBV28; J gene: TRBJ2-6; CDR3 DNA: TGTGCCAGCAGTTTCCTCGACAGGTCCTCTGGGGCCAACGTCCTGACTTTC; CDR3 protein: CASSFLDRSSGANVLTF
D gene: -; clone size: few; V gene: TRBV18; J gene: TRBJ1-6; CDR3 DNA: TGTGCCAGCTCCCGGGAGCGTTATTCACCCCTCCACTTT; CDR3 protein: CASSRERYSPLHF
D gene: TRBD1; clone size: -; V gene: TRBV29-1; J gene: TRBJ1-5; CDR3 DNA: TGCAGCGTTCGCCAGGGGGCAAGCAATCAGCCCCAGCATTTT; CDR3 protein: CSVRQGASNQPQHF
D gene: TRBD1; clone size: -; V gene: TRBV18; J gene: TRBJ2-1; CDR3 DNA: TGTGCCAGCTCACCACGCGGGACAGGGTCTGTAAATGAGCAGTTCTTC; CDR3 protein: CASSPRGTGSVNEQFF
D gene: -; clone size: -; V gene: TRBV3-1/TRBV3-2; J gene: TRBJ2-2; CDR3 DNA: TGTGCCAGCAGCCAAGGTCTAGCGTTCCCCGGGGAGCTGTTTTTT; CDR3 protein: CASSQGLAFPGELFF
D gene: -; clone size: once; V gene: TRBV6-5; J gene: TRBJ1-5; CDR3 DNA: TGTGCCAGCAGTTACGACAGAAGAGGCAATCAGCCCCAGCATTTT; CDR3 protein: CASSYDRRGNQPQHF
D gene: -; clone size: -; V gene: TRBV3-1/TRBV3-2; J gene: TRBJ1-4; CDR3 DNA: TGTGCCAGCAGCCCCACAGGTGCAACTAATGAAAAACTGTTTTTT; CDR3 protein: CASSPTGATNEKLFF
D gene: -; clone size: once; V gene: TRBV7-6; J gene: TRBJ2-1; CDR3 DNA: TGTGCCAGCAGCTTAAGGCAACGGGAGACCTCCTACAATGAGCAGTTCTTC; CDR3 protein: CASSLRQRETSYNEQFF
D gene: -; clone size: -; V gene: TRBV20-1; J gene: TRBJ1-2; CDR3 DNA: TGCAGTGCTAGTGGGTCAAGAGCATCCTATGGCTACACCTTC; CDR3 protein: CSASGSRASYGYTF
D gene: -; clone size: -; V gene: TRBV5-1; J gene: TRBJ1-4; CDR3 DNA: TGCGCCAGCAGCTTGGGACTCGCAACTAATGAAAAACTGTTTTTT; CDR3 protein: CASSLGLATNEKLFF
D gene: -; clone size: -; V gene: TRBV28; J gene: TRBJ2-7; CDR3 DNA: TGTGCCAGCAGTTTGCAGGGCCCCAACGAGCAGTACTTC; CDR3 protein: CASSLQGPNEQYF
D gene: -; clone size: -; V gene: TRBV18; J gene: TRBJ1-6; CDR3 DNA: TGTGCCAGCTCACCAGCGGCAGGGGATTCACCCCTCCACTTT; CDR3 protein: CASSPAAGDSPLHF
D gene: TRBD2; clone size: -; V gene: TRBV9; J gene: TRBJ2-1; CDR3 DNA: TGTGCCAGCAGCGTAGTGTCCCAGCGGGACTCTGAGCAGTTCTTC; CDR3 protein: CASSVVSQRDSEQFF
D gene: -; clone size: -; V gene: TRBV7-8; J gene: TRBJ2-1; CDR3 DNA: TGTGCCAGCAGCTTATCGGGAGCTTCCTACAATGAGCAGTTCTTC; CDR3 protein: CASSLSGASYNEQFF
D gene: -; clone size: -; V gene: TRBV19; J gene: TRBJ2-5; CDR3 DNA: TGTGCCAGTAGTCCCCAGGGGAAAGAGACCCAGTACTTC; CDR3 protein: CASSPQGKETQYF
D gene: TRBD1; clone size: -; V gene: TRBV5-1; J gene: TRBJ2-7; CDR3 DNA: TGCGCCAGCAGCTTGGTGGCAGGGGGCTTCTCCGAGCAGTACTTC; CDR3 protein: CASSLVAGGFSEQYF
D gene: TRBD2; clone size: -; V gene: TRBV10-1; J gene: TRBJ2-3; CDR3 DNA: TGCGCCAGCAGTGAGAGACTAGCGGGAGAAGATACGCAGTATTTT; CDR3 protein: CASSERLAGEDTQYF
D gene: -; clone size: few; V gene: TRBV7-9; J gene: TRBJ1-5; CDR3 DNA: TGTGCCAGCAGCTTAGAGGGGAGCAATCAGCCCCAGCATTTT; CDR3 protein: CASSLEGSNQPQHF
D gene: -; clone size: -; V gene: TRBV5-6; J gene: TRBJ1-2; CDR3 DNA: TGTGCCAGCAGCTTGAGCTACGTTCAGAGCTCCCAGGGCGGCTACACCTTC; CDR3 protein: CASSLSYVQSSQGGYTF